This is a list of T cell receptor beta chains from one sample in a study of T cells in tumors after PD-1 blockade. TCRdb keeps only in-frame clones here, not all; method: immunoSEQ multiplex PCR. The sample has about 20,000 clones, about 77% seen once. This specimen was PBMCs, taken before anti-PD-1 treatment. These receptors were obtained from a human donor with basal cell carcinoma. Each CDR3 is given with its conserved first and last residue. The D gene is left open where the match is weak. A row's size may be missing; if present it is once, few, many or a size class.

V	D	J	size	CDR3	DNA
TRBV15	NA	TRBJ1-5	NA	CATSRRGNETDF	TGTGCCACCAGCAGACGGGGGAACGAGACGGATTTT
TRBV28	NA	TRBJ1-2	NA	CASIARTDAGYTF	TGTGCCAGCATCGCCAGGACAGACGCTGGCTACACCTTC
TRBV19	TRBD1	TRBJ2-2	NA	CASNTGGDTGELFF	TGTGCCAGTAATACAGGGGGCGACACCGGGGAGCTGTTTTTT
TRBV10-3	TRBD2	TRBJ2-5	once	CAISGAGGIQETQYF	TGTGCCATCAGCGGAGCGGGGGGGATCCAAGAGACCCAGTACTTC
TRBV24-1	NA	TRBJ1-2	NA	CATSTENYGYTF	TGTGCCACCAGTACCGAGAACTATGGCTACACCTTC
TRBV7-2	TRBD2	TRBJ2-7	NA	CASSVSGGNSNYEQYF	TGTGCCAGCAGCGTTAGCGGGGGGAATTCCAATTACGAGCAGTACTTC
TRBV5-5	TRBD1	TRBJ1-1	once	CASSYGGGHNTEAFF	TGTGCCAGCAGCTATGGAGGGGGCCATAACACTGAAGCTTTCTTT
TRBV10-3	TRBD1	TRBJ1-2	NA	CAISEDRQGLAGYTF	TGTGCCATCAGTGAGGACAGACAGGGGTTGGCAGGCTACACCTTC
TRBV25-1	TRBD2	TRBJ2-1	NA	CASSEHLGTSGQVEQFF	TGTGCCAGCAGTGAACATCTGGGGACTAGCGGTCAAGTGGAGCAGTTCTTC
TRBV20-1	NA	TRBJ2-7	NA	CSARSSYEQYF	TGCAGTGCTAGATCCTCCTACGAGCAGTACTTC
TRBV7-7	TRBD2	TRBJ2-5	NA	CASSLGGLAGGRWETQYF	TGTGCCAGCAGCTTAGGTGGGCTAGCGGGAGGTAGATGGGAGACCCAGTACTTC
TRBV19	NA	TRBJ2-3	NA	CASKAQGSTDTQYF	TGTGCCAGTAAGGCCCAGGGGAGCACAGATACGCAGTATTTT
TRBV4-3	TRBD1	TRBJ2-2	once	CASSSDRDTGELFF	TGCGCCAGCAGCTCCGACAGGGACACCGGGGAGCTGTTTTTT
TRBV3-1/TRBV3-2	NA	TRBJ1-6	NA	CASSQEPLDSPLHF	TGTGCCAGCAGCCAAGAACCTCTGGACTCACCCCTCCACTTT
TRBV2	TRBD2	TRBJ2-5	NA	CASSILAARTSGAQYF	TGTGCCAGCAGTATACTAGCGGCGCGGACCTCCGGGGCCCAGTACTTC
TRBV2	TRBD2	TRBJ2-1	NA	CPCCDGGAGAGSSYNEQFF	TGTCCCTGCTGTGACGGGGGGGCGGGGGCGGGGAGCTCCTACAATGAGCAGTTCTTC
TRBV19	TRBD2	TRBJ2-3	NA	CASSIRGLAGASTDTQYF	TGTGCCAGTAGTATTAGAGGACTAGCGGGGGCTAGCACAGATACGCAGTATTTT
TRBV5-6	NA	TRBJ1-5	NA	CASSLGTTINQPQHF	TGTGCCAGCAGCTTGGGGACAACAATTAATCAGCCCCAGCATTTT
TRBV5-1	TRBD2	TRBJ2-7	NA	CASSFSAGLDEQYF	TGCGCCAGCAGCTTTTCAGCGGGATTAGACGAGCAGTACTTC
TRBV7-9	NA	TRBJ2-1	large	CASSQTSSYNEQFF	TGTGCCAGCAGCCAAACCAGCTCCTACAATGAGCAGTTCTTC
TRBV5-4	TRBD1	TRBJ1-4	NA	CASSFRDRDEKLFF	TGTGCCAGCAGCTTCCGGGACAGAGATGAAAAACTGTTTTTT
TRBV29-1	NA	TRBJ1-1	NA	CSVEYSIGTEAFF	TGCAGCGTTGAGTATAGTATCGGGACTGAAGCTTTCTTT
TRBV29-1	TRBD2	TRBJ2-1	NA	CSVEDLSLAGSFSYNEQFF	TGCAGCGTTGAGGATTTGAGTCTAGCGGGGTCTTTCTCCTACAATGAGCAGTTCTTC
TRBV7-9	TRBD2	TRBJ2-7	few	CAAGTAGTSGSYEQYF	TGTGCCGCCGGGACAGCCGGGACTAGCGGATCCTACGAGCAGTACTTC
TRBV7-2	NA	TRBJ1-5	NA	CASSLGGRSNQPQHF	TGTGCCAGCAGCTTAGGAGGGCGGAGCAATCAGCCCCAGCATTTT
TRBV29-1	NA	TRBJ2-7	NA	CSVAQTYEQYF	TGCAGCGTTGCTCAAACCTACGAGCAGTACTTC
TRBV29-1	NA	TRBJ2-7	NA	CSVVKTGNEQYF	TGCAGCGTTGTAAAAACAGGGAACGAGCAGTACTTC
TRBV18	NA	TRBJ2-7	NA	CASWDTPYEQYF	TGTGCCAGCTGGGACACTCCCTACGAGCAGTACTTC
TRBV4-3	TRBD1	TRBJ1-6	medium-sized	CASSQEEGQGFSPLHF	TGCGCCAGCAGCCAAGAAGAGGGACAGGGTTTTTCACCCCTCCACTTT
TRBV4-1	NA	TRBJ2-6	NA	CASSQGAGGAAGANVLTF	TGCGCCAGCAGCCAAGGGGCAGGGGGGGCGGCTGGGGCCAACGTCCTGACTTTC
TRBV5-1	TRBD1	TRBJ1-1	NA	CASARQGQTEAFF	TGCGCCAGCGCAAGACAGGGACAGACTGAAGCTTTCTTT
TRBV2	TRBD2	TRBJ2-1	NA	CASSYGGAGEGSSYNEQFF	TGTGCCAGCAGTTACGGGGGGGCGGGGGAGGGGAGCTCCTACAATGAGCAGTTCTTC
TRBV7-9	TRBD1	TRBJ1-1	NA	CASSLAYQGAREAFF	TGTGCCAGCAGCTTAGCGTACCAGGGGGCCCGAGAAGCTTTCTTT
TRBV7-9	NA	TRBJ2-5	NA	CASSRNRDFQETQYF	TGTGCCAGCTCCAGAAACCGGGACTTCCAAGAGACCCAGTACTTC
TRBV4-1	NA	TRBJ2-7	NA	CASSYEGEQYF	TGCGCCAGCAGCTACGAGGGAGAACAGTACTTC
TRBV12-3/TRBV12-4	NA	TRBJ2-2	NA	CASSDGTTGELFF	TGTGCCAGCAGTGATGGTACCACCGGGGAGCTGTTTTTT
TRBV24-1	NA	TRBJ2-1	NA	CATFYGGAGVGSSYNEQFF	TGTGCCACCTTTTATGGGGGGGCGGGGGTGGGGAGCTCCTACAATGAGCAGTTCTTC
TRBV5-5	TRBD1	TRBJ1-2	NA	CASSFNRGGYTF	TGTGCCAGCAGCTTCAACAGGGGAGGCTACACCTTC
TRBV15	NA	TRBJ1-4	NA	CATSRGFRGTNEKLFF	TGTGCCACCAGCAGAGGGTTCAGGGGTACTAATGAAAAACTGTTTTTT
TRBV5-1	NA	TRBJ2-7	NA	CASSLLSPGSSYEQYF	TGCGCCAGCAGCCTCCTCTCCCCCGGGAGTTCCTACGAGCAGTACTTC
TRBV18	NA	TRBJ1-3	NA	CASSLGVTSGNTIYF	TGTGCCAGCTCGCTAGGGGTAACCTCTGGAAACACCATATATTTT
TRBV2	NA	TRBJ1-3	NA	CASSQTGNSGNTIYF	TGTGCCAGCAGTCAGACCGGGAACTCTGGAAACACCATATATTTT
TRBV5-4	TRBD1	TRBJ1-2	NA	CASSLADRGFGYTF	TGTGCCAGCAGCTTGGCCGACAGGGGTTTTGGCTACACCTTC
TRBV29-1	TRBD1	TRBJ2-5	NA	CSVGTGGGETQYF	TGCAGCGTGGGGACAGGGGGTGGGGAGACCCAGTACTTC
TRBV7-2	TRBD1	TRBJ1-2	NA	CASSTRQGGLHGYTF	TGTGCCAGCAGCACAAGACAGGGGGGTCTTCATGGCTACACCTTC
TRBV7-6	NA	TRBJ2-6	NA	CASSPEPVSGANVLTF	TGTGCCAGCAGCCCTGAACCGGTCTCTGGGGCCAACGTCCTGACTTTC
TRBV28	TRBD2	TRBJ2-5	NA	CASSGTRVPETQYF	TGTGCCAGTAGCGGGACTAGAGTCCCCGAGACCCAGTACTTC